This is a list of T cell receptor beta chains from one sample in a study of lymphopenia after photon versus proton radiotherapy. Measured with immunoSEQ multiplex PCR; TCRdb has only the in-frame clones, and not every one. The sample lists roughly 53,000 clones; more than 70% were seen once. Material: peripheral blood, obtained from a patient treated with photon-based radiotherapy. These receptors originate from a man aged 50 to 60 with gastric cancer. Both conserved end residues are part of each CDR3. A D gene is named only where the DNA matches it firmly. Where a row states a size, it is once, few, many or the class of an expanded clone; other rows omit it.

j_gene,len,d_gene,v_gene,abundance,CDR3aa,CDR3nt
TRBJ2-7,13,-,TRBV28,-,CASSLRFSYEQYF,TGTGCCAGCAGTTTGCGTTTCTCCTACGAGCAGTACTTC
TRBJ2-1,13,TRBD2,TRBV7-2,-,CASSSGTSGMRFF,TGTGCCAGCAGCTCAGGGACTAGCGGGATGAGGTTCTTC
TRBJ1-1,14,-,TRBV18,once,CASSTGGENTEAFF,TGTGCCAGCTCAACGGGGGGGGAGAACACTGAAGCTTTCTTT
TRBJ2-3,15,TRBD2,TRBV5-6,-,CASSGPSGRSDTQYF,TGTGCCAGCAGCGGCCCTAGCGGGAGGTCAGATACGCAGTATTTT
TRBJ2-1,13,-,TRBV11-3,-,CASSLNRDLEQFF,TGTGCCAGCAGCTTAAACAGAGACCTTGAGCAGTTCTTC
TRBJ2-1,15,-,TRBV7-9,-,CASRSGRGTHNEQFF,TGTGCCAGCAGGAGTGGGCGGGGCACACACAATGAGCAGTTCTTC
TRBJ1-4,12,-,TRBV7-9,-,CASSSRSEKLFF,TGTGCCAGCAGCTCCCGGAGTGAAAAACTGTTTTTT
TRBJ2-7,12,-,TRBV27,-,CASRGDFYEQYF,TGTGCCAGCAGAGGCGACTTCTACGAGCAGTACTTC
TRBJ2-2,16,TRBD2,TRBV11-2,few,CASSRLAGGPTGELFF,TGTGCCAGCAGCCGACTAGCGGGAGGTCCTACCGGGGAGCTGTTTTTT
TRBJ2-3,13,-,TRBV18,-,CASSPGQLDTQYF,TGTGCCAGCTCACCAGGACAGTTGGATACGCAGTATTTT
TRBJ1-4,20,-,TRBV4-3,-,CASSQTKLTGSQGVNEKLFF,TGCGCCAGCAGCCAAACTAAACTGACCGGGTCCCAAGGAGTTAATGAAAAACTGTTTTTT
TRBJ2-7,14,-,TRBV28,-,CASSARQDPHEQYF,TGTGCCAGCAGTGCTCGGCAGGACCCACACGAGCAGTACTTC
TRBJ2-3,19,-,TRBV5-6,-,CASSLTVTVVLGGTDTQYF,TGTGCCAGCAGCTTGACGGTGACGGTAGTCTTAGGAGGCACAGATACGCAGTATTTT
TRBJ2-7,12,-,TRBV7-9,-,CASSLQLSEQYF,TGTGCCAGCAGCTTACAGCTTAGCGAGCAGTACTTC
TRBJ1-5,16,-,TRBV6-5,-,CASSSRPGPTRQPQHF,TGTGCCAGCAGTTCCAGACCGGGACCCACAAGACAGCCCCAGCATTTT
TRBJ1-1,17,-,TRBV4-1,-,CASTLTHGAVWGTEAFF,TGCGCCAGCACCCTTACACACGGTGCGGTGTGGGGGACTGAAGCTTTCTTT
TRBJ1-1,14,-,TRBV6-5,-,CASSYGAVNTEAFF,TGTGCCAGCAGTTACGGGGCTGTGAACACTGAAGCTTTCTTT
TRBJ2-3,14,TRBD1,TRBV30,-,CAWDTGQGTDTQYF,TGTGCCTGGGATACGGGACAGGGCACAGATACGCAGTATTTT